The 32 T cell receptor beta chains in this list originate from one sample, sequenced in a study of T cell responses to AZD1222 COVID-19 vaccine. Produced via immunoSEQ multiplex PCR; TCRdb's table is partial and in-frame only. The data show some 190,000 clones, 85% to 90% seen once. The sequencing here drew on peripheral blood, taken on day 0 of AZD1222 vaccination. These receptors all stem from an adult in good health.

The V and J genes are TRBV19 and TRBJ1-6; TRBD1 might be the D (6 bases). V shed 3 bases and J shed 0 bases, with 12 bases lying between them. The germline CDR1 and CDR2 sequences are LNHDA and SQIVND (reference sequence). CDR3 length: 17 amino acids. As DNA, the CDR3 is TGTGCCAGTAGTATCCTCCCACAGGGCTCCTATAATTCACCCCTCCACTTT. It translates to CASSILPQGSYNSPLHF.

The J gene is TRBJ2-7, the V gene TRBV5-6, with D uncertain. Between the trimmed V and J ends, which lost 4 bases and 2 bases, there was a span of 16 bases. Germline CDR1 is SGHDT and CDR2 is YYEEEE. The CDR3 is 15 residues long. The DNA of the CDR3 is TGTGCCAGCAGCCAAACCGTCCCTCCGCCCTACGAGCAGTACTTC. This sequence encodes CASSQTVPPPYEQYF.

The chain is built from TRBV7-9 and TRBJ1-3, with D perhaps matching TRBD1 (6 bases). Deletions cut 8 bases from V and 0 bases from J, with 14 bases between. CDR3 length: 15 residues. Germline V gene sequence: CDR1 SEHNR, CDR2 FQNEAQ (reference sequence). CDR3 bases: TGTGCCAGCTCCAGGGGCGAAAGCTCTGGAAACACCATATATTTT. Amino acids: CASSRGESSGNTIYF.

The chain carries TRBV5-1 and TRBJ2-1, with 8 bases lining up with TRBD2. This CDR3 comprises 15 residues. Germline values: CDR1 SGHRS, CDR2 YFSETQ. Trimming removed 4 bases from V and 2 bases from J; junction bases left unmatched: 5. This CDR3 is CASSPLADPYNEQFF. DNA of the CDR3: TGCGCCAGCAGCCCACTAGCGGACCCCTACAATGAGCAGTTCTTC.

This rearrangement joins TRBV6-4 to TRBJ1-1; D is undetermined. The germline V and J ends were trimmed by 6 bases and 7 bases, with 15 bases remaining between them. The CDR3 loop spans 13 amino acids. Germline loops: CDR1 MRHNA, CDR2 SNTAGT. The CDR3 loop is CASRPGQMGEAFF. For the CDR3, the DNA is TGTGCCAGCAGGCCCGGGCAAATGGGTGAAGCTTTCTTT.

The chain employs TRBV11-2 and TRBJ1-1; TRBD1 agrees at 8 bases. V was pared by 8 bases and J by 6 bases, with 8 bases of the junction left unmatched. Germline CDR1 SGHAT, CDR2 FQNNGV. This CDR3 region has 13 residues. The CDR3 region has the DNA TGTGCCAGCGGAGGCAGGGGGCTTTCTGAAGCTTTCTTT. It codes for CASGGRGLSEAFF.

This rearrangement joins TRBV10-3 to TRBJ1-1; a possible D gene is TRBD1 (5 bases). The CDR3 length is 14 residues. Germline V CDR1 and CDR2: ENHRY, SYGVKD. V lost 5 bases and J lost 0, with 10 bases in between. CDR3 bases: TGTGCCATCAGTCCTGGGACTGTGAACACTGAAGCTTTCTTT. The encoded protein is CAISPGTVNTEAFF.

The chain joins TRBV30 to TRBJ2-7; TRBD2 matches at 7 bases. Germline V CDR1 and CDR2: GTSNPN, SVGIG (reference sequence). Germline trimming cut 2 bases from V and 2 bases from J; bases unmatched to any gene: 6. The CDR3 runs 14 residues. CDR3 loop: CAWSRGGATYEQYF. Here the CDR3 DNA reads TGTGCCTGGAGTAGGGGAGGGGCAACCTACGAGCAGTACTTC.

The rearrangement uses TRBV30 and TRBJ1-5; D not resolved. The germline CDR1 and CDR2 sequences are GTSNPN and SVGIG (reference sequence). With 0 bases removed from V and 7 bases from J, the gap between germline ends came to 16 bases. CDR3 length: 15 amino acids. Here the CDR3 DNA reads TGTGCCTGGAGTGTTGCTGCAGGACGGTTACAGCCCCAGCATTTT. The encoded protein is CAWSVAAGRLQPQHF. Based on the CDR3 plus reference TRBV30 and TRBJ1-5, the full variable domain is SQTIHQWPATLVQPVGSPLSLECTVEGTSNPNLYWYRQAAGRGLQLLFYSVGIGQISSEVPQNLSASRPQDRQFILSSKKLLLSDSGFYLCAWSVAAGRLQPQHFGDGTRLSIL.

This chain joins TRBV9 and TRBJ2-1; TRBD2 might be the D (5 bases). CDR1 and CDR2 from the germline V gene are SGDLS and YYNGEE. The CDR3 sequence is 16 residues long. V was cut by 0 bases and J by 4 bases, with 14 bases left in between. The CDR3 DNA sequence: TGTGCCAGCAGCGTAGCTAAAGGGTCGGGGTACAATGAGCAGTTCTTC. It is translated as CASSVAKGSGYNEQFF. Combining the CDR3 with reference TRBV9 and TRBJ2-1 gives the whole variable domain DSGVTQTPKHLITATGQRVTLRCSPRSGDLSVYWYQQSLDQGLQFLIQYYNGEERAKGNILERFSAQQFPDLHSELNLSSLELGDSALYFCASSVAKGSGYNEQFFGPGTRLTVL.

The rearrangement links TRBV5-1 to TRBJ2-7; D unresolved. The germline gives CDR1 SGHRS, CDR2 YFSETQ. V was pared by 2 bases and J by 2 bases, with 17 bases between. This CDR3 is 16 amino acids long. DNA of the CDR3: TGCGCCAGCAGCTTTGGCCCCTCTTCGCCGGCCTACGAGCAGTACTTC. It codes for CASSFGPSSPAYEQYF.

The V call is TRBV9, the J call TRBJ2-1, with 12 nucleotides matching TRBD1. Looked up from germline, CDR1 is SGDLS and CDR2 is YYNGEE. This CDR3 has 15 amino acids. With V trimmed by 4 bases and J by 10 bases, 9 bases remained unmatched. This CDR3 reads CASSPTGQGAWEQFF. The CDR3, as DNA: TGTGCCAGCAGCCCCACGGGACAGGGGGCTTGGGAGCAGTTCTTC.

V usage is TRBV18 and J usage is TRBJ2-1; 10 bases map to TRBD2. This CDR3 contains 15 residues. CDR1 is KGHSH and CDR2 is LQKENI in the germline V gene. J was trimmed by 7 bases and V by 2 bases; bases with no gene match: 5. The CDR3 spells CASSPTLAGENEQFF. Written as DNA, the CDR3 is TGTGCCAGCTCACCAACCCTAGCGGGGGAAAATGAGCAGTTCTTC.

J is TRBJ2-3 and V is TRBV5-6; D not resolved. This CDR3 has 15 amino acids. Germline V gene sequence: CDR1 SGHDT, CDR2 YYEEEE. Trimming took off 4 bases at V and 2 bases at J, with 14 bases between the two ends. The CDR3 protein is CASSPQVVVTDTQYF. For the CDR3, the DNA is TGTGCCAGCAGCCCCCAGGTGGTGGTCACAGATACGCAGTATTTT.

The chain couples TRBV30 to TRBJ2-7; no clear D gene. CDR3 length: 13 amino acids. The V gene lost 0 bases and the J gene lost 3 bases, with 9 bases spanning the gap. Germline loops: CDR1 GTSNPN, CDR2 SVGIG (reference sequence). The CDR3 DNA reads as TGTGCCTGGAGTGTCCGGAGCTTCTACGAGCAGTACTTC. Amino acids: CAWSVRSFYEQYF.

The chain uses TRBV6-1 and TRBJ1-5; the D is unclear. This CDR3 spans 15 amino acids. Trimming cost V 6 bases and J 1 base, with 13 bases left between them. Germline CDR1 reads MNHNS; CDR2 reads SASEGT. The chain's CDR3 is CASRSDLGSNQPQHF. DNA for the CDR3: TGTGCCAGCAGGTCAGACCTAGGAAGCAATCAGCCCCAGCATTTT.

The chain couples TRBV12-5 to TRBJ1-6; D is ambiguous. The CDR3 has 16 residues. V was trimmed by 1 base and J by 9 bases, leaving 16 bases between them. CDR1 LGHNT and CDR2 FRNRAP come from the germline V gene. The CDR3 protein is CASGLASEGFGSPLHF. The CDR3 DNA reads TGTGCTAGTGGTTTGGCCTCGGAGGGTTTTGGTTCACCCCTCCACTTT.

The chain has TRBV6-2 or TRBV6-3 and TRBJ1-1; 7 bases are shared with TRBD1. CDR1 is MNHEY and CDR2 is SVGEGT in the germline V gene. The CDR3 runs to 16 residues. Trimming at V came to 2 bases and at J to 3 bases, leaving 9 bases not matched to a gene. CDR3 sequence: CASSYRQGQVDTEAFF. The CDR3 region has the DNA TGTGCCAGCAGTTACCGACAGGGCCAGGTAGACACTGAAGCTTTCTTT.

The rearrangement joins TRBV7-6 to TRBJ2-2; 8 nucleotides line up with TRBD2. Germline V gene sequence: CDR1 SGHVS, CDR2 FNYEAQ. The CDR3 spans 19 residues. Trimming cost V 3 bases and J 1 base; bases outside gene matches: 13. CDR3: CASSLVTVRGAGNTGELFF. Here the CDR3 DNA reads TGTGCCAGCAGCTTGGTGACGGTGCGGGGGGCCGGGAACACCGGGGAGCTGTTTTTT.

The chain has TRBV19 and TRBJ2-7; D is possibly TRBD1 (6 bases). The CDR3 has 13 residues. The V end was cut by 2 bases, the J end by 2 bases, with 7 bases between. Germline loops: CDR1 LNHDA, CDR2 SQIVND (reference sequence). The CDR3 protein is CASSIQGPYEQYF. The DNA of the CDR3 is TGTGCCAGTAGTATACAGGGGCCCTACGAGCAGTACTTC.

The V call is TRBV5-1, the J call TRBJ2-1, with a weak D call TRBD2 (6 bases). With 4 bases removed from V and 0 bases from J, the gap between germline ends came to 20 bases. Germline assignment: CDR1 SGHRS and CDR2 YFSETQ. The CDR3 has 18 residues. The CDR3 DNA reads TGCGCCAGCAGCCCGACGGGGACTTTCTCCCTCTCCTACAATGAGCAGTTCTTC. Amino acids: CASSPTGTFSLSYNEQFF.

This chain connects TRBV3-1 (or the pseudogene TRBV3-2) to TRBJ2-5; D is perhaps TRBD1 or TRBD2 (5 bases each). Germline V gene lookup returns CDR1 LGHDT and CDR2 YNNKEL (reference sequence). Trimming shortened V by 5 bases and J by 2 bases, and 9 bases separated the two germline ends. The CDR3 runs to 13 residues. CDR3 in DNA: TGTGCCAGCAGCTGGGGACGGCAAGAGACCCAGTACTTC. Its protein product is CASSWGRQETQYF.

The chain joins TRBV5-5 to TRBJ1-2; 7 positions match TRBD1. The CDR3 loop spans 14 amino acids. With V trimmed by 3 bases and J by 3 bases, 5 bases remained unmatched. Per germline, CDR1 SGHKS and CDR2 YYEKEE (reference sequence). For the CDR3, the DNA is TGTGCCAGCAGCTCCCCCACAGGGGACTATGGCTACACCTTC. Its protein is CASSSPTGDYGYTF.

The V call is TRBV10-2, the J call TRBJ2-3, with TRBD2 matching 7 bases. This CDR3 region has 11 residues. The V segment lost 11 bases and the J segment 13 bases; nucleotides outside the gene matches: 12. Germline CDR1 WSHSY, CDR2 SAAADI. The CDR3 spells CAAQAGEVEYF. The CDR3 nucleotides are TGCGCCGCCCAGGCGGGGGAAGTAGAGTATTTT.

The chain couples TRBV7-2 to TRBJ1-1; 7 bases are a match to TRBD1. CDR3 length: 15 amino acids. From germline, CDR1 is SGHTA and CDR2 FQGNSA. V lost 5 bases and J lost 1; bases outside the gene matches: 7. The CDR3 DNA follows: TGTGCCAGCAGCCCATGGGACAGATGGAACACTGAAGCTTTCTTT. As protein: CASSPWDRWNTEAFF.

This chain connects TRBV5-6 to TRBJ2-3, with D perhaps TRBD1 or TRBD2 (5 bases each). Trimming cost V 4 bases and J 4 bases, with 10 bases left between them. CDR1 SGHDT and CDR2 YYEEEE come from the germline V gene. This CDR3 has 13 amino acids. The CDR3 DNA reads TGTGCCAGCAGCCGAAGGGACGCAGATACGCAGTATTTT. Protein: CASSRRDADTQYF.

This chain connects TRBV20-1 to TRBJ2-7; perhaps TRBD2 as D (5 bases). Trimming pared 3 bases from V and 2 bases from J, leaving 5 bases between. Germline CDR1 and CDR2: DFQATT and SNEGSKA (reference sequence). The CDR3 is 11 amino acids. The CDR3, as DNA: TGCAGTGCTAGCGGGGCCTACGAGCAGTACTTC. It is translated as CSASGAYEQYF.

V gene TRBV29-1 combines with J gene TRBJ2-5; TRBD2 matches at 13 bases. Per germline, CDR1 SQVTM and CDR2 ANQGSEA. CDR3 length: 15 residues. With V trimmed by 6 bases and J by 5 bases, 9 bases remained unmatched. In DNA form, the CDR3 reads TGCAGCGTAGGGTACGGGACTAGCGGGGAGGAGACCCAGTACTTC. Translated: CSVGYGTSGEETQYF.

This chain connects TRBV25-1 to TRBJ1-6, with a tentative D call TRBD1 (6 bases). The CDR3 is 15 amino acids. Trimming took off 0 bases at V and 9 bases at J, with 12 bases between the two ends. The germline CDR1 and CDR2 sequences are MGHDK and SYGVNS. The CDR3 spells CASSEYGGPGSPLHF. The CDR3 nucleotides read TGTGCCAGCAGTGAATATGGGGGGCCCGGTTCACCCCTCCACTTT.

This clone was observed a handful of times. The genes are TRBV28 and TRBJ2-3, with 7 bases matching TRBD2. The germline gives CDR1 MDHEN, CDR2 SYDVKM. V lost 10 bases, J lost 3 bases, and 13 bases stayed unmatched. The CDR3 is 15 amino acids. Here the CDR3 DNA reads TGTGCCACCACCCCGAGAGGCGGGGGTACAGATACGCAGTATTTT. Encoded protein: CATTPRGGGTDTQYF. The entire variable domain, with the rest obtained from reference TRBV28 and TRBJ2-3, is as follows: DVKVTQSSRYLVKRTGEKVFLECVQDMDHENMFWYRQDPGLGLRLIYFSYDVKMKEKGDIPEGYSVSREKKERFSLILESASTNQTSMYLCATTPRGGGTDTQYFGPGTRLTVL.

The gene calls are TRBV10-3 and TRBJ1-5; 8 nucleotides line up with TRBD1. V shed 6 bases and J 3 bases; nucleotides not matched to a gene: 4. Germline V lookup: CDR1 ENHRY, CDR2 SYGVKD. This CDR3 region has 14 residues. CDR3 in amino acids: CAISKDRVNQPQHF. DNA of the CDR3: TGTGCCATCAGCAAGGACAGGGTCAATCAGCCCCAGCATTTT.

The chain is built from TRBV9 and TRBJ2-7, with a tentative D call TRBD2 (5 bases). Deletions cut 2 bases from V and 2 bases from J, with 11 bases between. This CDR3 comprises 14 residues. Germline V gene sequence: CDR1 SGDLS, CDR2 YYNGEE. This CDR3 reads CASSVSSGAYEQYF. The CDR3 coding sequence is TGTGCCAGCAGCGTTTCAAGCGGCGCCTACGAGCAGTACTTC.